This T cell receptor (beta chain) stems from a study of control samples from healthy donors and cancer patients. Trimming stripped 6 bases from V and 0 bases from J, with 19 bases between. The CDR3 covers 17 residues. Germline V gene data show CDR1 as MNHEY and CDR2 as SMNVEV (reference sequence). Assay used: immunoSEQ multiplex PCR; TCRdb lists only in-frame clones, some missing. The sample consists of more than 95,000 clones, more than 75% of them appearing once. The source material was blood. The source is a young man in good health. The V gene is TRBV27, the J gene TRBJ2-3, with D uncertain. CDR3 in DNA: TGTGCCAGCAGCCCCCGGGCTAGGGCCTCTAGCACAGATACGCAGTATTTT. This translates into CASSPRARASSTDTQYF.